This T cell receptor (beta chain) was retrieved from a study of T cell repertoires in cytomegalovirus infection. Study information: Public TCR beta signatures marked donors with CMV infection and the matching HLA.

Study results and limitations: The ex vivo response was dominated by HLA-C-restricted CMV-specific TCR beta clonotypes.

This clonotype appeared many times. Antigen: not known. Trimming removed 3 bases from V and 5 bases from J, with 9 bases in between. The CDR3 contains 13 residues. TCRdb re-analysed the reads in MiXCR, keeping a single row per CDR3 protein. The data show roughly 280,000 distinct CDR3 sequences, roughly 13% seen once. This sequence originates from a human donor in good health (CMV status not recorded). Some clones in this sample may be carry-over from other donors' samples. This chain joins TRBV12-3 or TRBV12-4 and TRBJ2-3; D remains unclear. The sequenced sample was PBMCs. CDR3 DNA sequence: TGTGCCAGCAGTTTCGAAGTACAAGATACGCAGTATTTT. This translates into CASSFEVQDTQYF.